This TCR beta chain was identified in a study of blood T cell repertoires in COVID-19. Whole-study context: Both acute and convalescent COVID-19 samples were obtained from the United States, Italy and Spain. T cells, B-cell-depleted T cells, or PBMCs provided the cDNA or gDNA that served as material.

TCRdb's copy holds only in-frame clones and misses some; the assay was immunoSEQ multiplex PCR. The sample gives 150,000 or so clones, 84% of which show up once; more than 7.5% is in the top ten. CDR1 is MDHEN, CDR2 SYDVKM, per germline. The ends were cut back, 8 bases at V and 4 bases at J, with 21 bases in the middle. The CDR3 runs 16 residues. In its sample, this clone was seen a few times. The rearrangement joins TRBV28 to TRBJ1-3, with TRBD1 as a possible D gene (5 bases). This receptor was taken from a man between 35 and 55 years old who had recovered from COVID-19. Sequenced material: peripheral blood. In DNA form, the CDR3 reads TGTGCCAGCGGGCTGCCAGGGTACGGAGAAGGAAACACCATATATTTT. Residues: CASGLPGYGEGNTIYF.